The 8 T cell receptor beta chains in this list originate from one sample, sequenced in a study of CD8 T cells in Susac syndrome. The RNA, about 0.45 to 1 ug, was put through reverse transcription using random hexamers. TCRdb itself ran the immunoSEQ multiplex PCR reads through MiXCR, one entry per CDR3 protein. This table has around 170,000 distinct CDR3 sequences, 95% appearing once. The specimen was CD8+ T cells from PBMCs. The source is a human donor with Susac syndrome.

The J gene is TRBJ2-3, the V gene TRBV18, with unresolved D. V was shortened by 2 bases and J by 2 bases, with 11 bases between the two germline ends. The CDR3 has 15 residues. Germline-derived CDR1 and CDR2 are KGHSH and LQKENI. CDR3 DNA sequence: TGTGCCAGCTCACCAGGCGGAGCCTTCACAGATACGCAGTATTTT. Translation: CASSPGGAFTDTQYF.

The rearrangement links TRBV3-1 to TRBJ2-7; TRBD1 might be the D (5 bases). Germline-derived CDR1 and CDR2 are LGHDT and YNNKEL (reference sequence). The germline V and J ends were trimmed by 1 base and 5 bases, with 18 bases remaining between them. This CDR3 is 16 amino acids long. The CDR3 coding sequence is TGTGCCAGCAGCCAAGTGTGGGGTCAGGGCGAGGACGAGCAGTACTTC. This gives the protein CASSQVWGQGEDEQYF.

The rearrangement joins TRBV7-3 to TRBJ2-1, with 11 bases matching TRBD2. V lost 5 bases and J lost 7; bases outside the gene matches: 7. The CDR3 is 15 residues long. The germline V gene has CDR1 SGHTA and CDR2 FQGTGA. For the CDR3, the DNA is TGTGCCAGCAGCCCCACTAGCGGGAGTATGAATGAGCAGTTCTTC. Translation: CASSPTSGSMNEQFF.

This clonotype was counted between two and nine times. The CDR3 region has the DNA TGTGCCTGGATCACACAGGGGGCAGATACGCAGTATTTT. This translates into CAWITQGADTQYF. J is TRBJ2-3 and V is TRBV30; TRBD1 aligns across 8 bases. Losses at the gene ends were 4 bases for V and 4 bases for J; bases not matched to a gene: 4. CDR1 is GTSNPN, CDR2 SVGIG, per germline (reference sequence). The CDR3 runs to 13 residues.

The chain employs TRBV2 and TRBJ2-1; D not certain. The V gene lost 5 bases and the J gene lost 1 base, with 27 bases spanning the gap. The CDR3 runs to 20 residues. The germline V gene has CDR1 SNHLY and CDR2 FYNNEI. Here the CDR3 reads CASSKNKIRATYDSYNEQFF. CDR3 in DNA: TGTGCCAGCAGTAAAAACAAAATCCGAGCGACCTATGATTCCTACAATGAGCAGTTCTTC.

This chain uses TRBV4-1 with TRBJ2-1; 7 bases are shared with TRBD1. Germline V gene sequence: CDR1 MGHRA, CDR2 YSYEKL. This CDR3 is 16 amino acids long. V lost 3 bases, J lost 8 bases, and 13 bases stayed unmatched. CDR3 sequence (DNA): TGCGCCAGCAGCCACCCCACCTTTTCAGGGGGAGATGAGCAGTTCTTC. Translated: CASSHPTFSGGDEQFF.

J is TRBJ1-2 and V is TRBV24-1, with 7 bases lining up with TRBD1. V shed 4 bases and J 8 bases; nucleotides not matched to a gene: 9. The CDR3 consists of 14 residues. Germline CDR1 reads KGHDR; CDR2 reads SFDVKD. The CDR3 sequence: CATSEADRVTGYTF. CDR3 in DNA: TGTGCCACCAGTGAAGCCGACAGGGTCACCGGCTACACCTTC.

The chain links TRBV29-1 to TRBJ2-1, with D uncertain. Germline lookup yields CDR1 SQVTM and CDR2 ANQGSEA. The CDR3 totals 14 residues. The V end was cut by 2 bases, the J end by 1 base, with 9 bases between. CDR3 bases: TGCAGCGTTGAAAGGGTGTTATCCTACAATGAGCAGTTCTTC. It encodes CSVERVLSYNEQFF.